What follows are 26 T cell receptor beta chains derived from one specimen sequenced in a study of identical twins. TCRdb called the 5' RACE reads again in MiXCR, with one record for every CDR3 protein. The profile covers roughly 720,000 distinct CDR3 sequences, with roughly 18% appearing a single time and 10% to 15% taken by the ten largest. The sample was also reused in another study, on T cells expressing NK-cell markers.

Sequencing input: PBMCs. Receptors originate from a young woman in good health.

The chain links TRBV18 to TRBJ2-5, with D tentatively TRBD1 (6 bases). Looked up from germline, CDR1 is KGHSH and CDR2 is LQKENI. Trimming took off 4 bases at V and 2 bases at J, with 11 bases between the two ends. The CDR3 covers 14 residues. CDR3 sequence reads: CASSHREIQETQYF. The DNA of the CDR3 is TGTGCCAGCTCACACAGGGAAATTCAAGAGACCCAGTACTTC.

The CDR3 DNA reads as TGCAGTGCTAGACGGCACAGGGGATATTCGGGGGAGCTGTTTTTT. Encoded protein: CSARRHRGYSGELFF. The rearrangement joins TRBV20-1 to TRBJ2-2; TRBD1 matches 7 bases. Germline V lookup: CDR1 DFQATT, CDR2 SNEGSKA (reference sequence). The V and J ends lost 2 bases and 8 bases, in that order; junction bases with no gene match: 11. The CDR3 loop spans 15 amino acids.

This clonotype appeared a few times. The rearrangement joins TRBV6-2 or TRBV6-3 to TRBJ2-1; D gene unclear. Trimming cost V 1 base and J 12 bases, with 16 bases left between them. The germline V gene has CDR1 MNHEY and CDR2 SVGEGT. The CDR3 runs 14 residues. The CDR3 is CASSYFGPHGGQFF. The CDR3 DNA follows: TGTGCCAGCAGTTACTTTGGACCTCACGGCGGGCAGTTCTTC.

This clonotype was detected only a few times. The chain joins TRBV14 to TRBJ2-1, with unresolved D. CDR3 length: 13 amino acids. Trimming pared 3 bases from V and 9 bases from J, leaving 12 bases between. In germline, CDR1 is SGHDN, CDR2 FVKESK. The DNA of the CDR3 is TGTGCCAGCAGCCAGACGTCCGTGGGTGAGCAGTTCTTC. This codes for CASSQTSVGEQFF.

This clonotype was seen more than once but under ten times. The chain combines TRBV6-4 with TRBJ1-1, with D unclear. V lost 0 bases, J lost 10 bases, and 15 bases lay in between. This CDR3 spans 14 amino acids. Germline loops: CDR1 MRHNA, CDR2 SNTAGT. The chain's CDR3 is CASSDSPNGRGAFF. The CDR3 DNA follows: TGTGCCAGCAGTGACTCACCCAATGGCCGCGGAGCTTTCTTT.

This clonotype was observed a handful of times. CDR3 residues: CGTGFRNTYEQYF. DNA for the CDR3: TGCGGCACCGGTTTCCGGAACACCTACGAGCAGTACTTC. The chain joins TRBV5-1 to TRBJ2-7; D uncertain. CDR1 SGHRS and CDR2 YFSETQ come from the germline V gene. This CDR3 comprises 13 residues.

The sample holds a few counts of this clonotype. This rearrangement joins TRBV7-9 to TRBJ1-4, with TRBD1 as a possible D gene (6 bases). This CDR3 is built from 15 residues. CDR1 and CDR2 from the germline V gene are SEHNR and FQNEAQ (reference sequence). V was cut by 1 base and J by 4 bases, with 10 bases left in between. CDR3 DNA sequence: TGTGCCAGCAGCTTAGGGGGGCGGTTTAATGAAAAACTGTTTTTT. Encoded protein: CASSLGGRFNEKLFF. The whole variable domain, remainder taken from reference TRBV7-9 and TRBJ1-4, is DTGVSQNPRHKITKRGQNVTFRCDPISEHNRLYWYRQTLGQGPEFLTYFQNEAQLEKSRLLSDRFSAERPKGSFSTLEIQRTEQGDSAMYLCASSLGGRFNEKLFFGSGTQLSVL.

The gene calls are TRBV6-1 and TRBJ1-3; the D is unclear. The ends were cut back, 4 bases at V and 6 bases at J, with 25 bases in the middle. The CDR3 consists of 18 residues. Germline V lookup: CDR1 MNHNS, CDR2 SASEGT. CDR3 protein: CASSVWTVLSSRENTIYF. CDR3 bases: TGTGCCAGCAGTGTATGGACGGTTCTTTCATCCCGTGAAAACACCATATATTTT.

The sample holds many counts of this clonotype. V is TRBV20-1 and J is TRBJ2-3, with a weak D call TRBD2 (6 bases). CDR3 length: 16 amino acids. Germline CDR1 reads DFQATT; CDR2 reads SNEGSKA (reference sequence). Trimming took off 5 bases at V and 2 bases at J, with 20 bases between the two ends. The CDR3 DNA reads TGCAGTGCTTATACCGGGACTCCCCTCTTCACAGATACGCAGTATTTT. Encoded protein: CSAYTGTPLFTDTQYF.

This clonotype was counted many times. J is TRBJ2-7 and V is TRBV18; no firm D call. The germline CDR1 and CDR2 sequences are KGHSH and LQKENI. The V end was cut by 1 base, the J end by 2 bases, with 3 bases between. This CDR3 spans 12 amino acids. The CDR3 protein is CASSPLTYEQYF. CDR3 coding DNA: TGTGCCAGCTCACCACTCACCTACGAGCAGTACTTC.

This clonotype has only a few counts. A junction end diverges from the germline sequence, so it may reflect a read error. This sequence joins TRBV5-5 and TRBJ2-5; 7 positions match TRBD1. Germline V gene lookup returns CDR1 SGHKS and CDR2 YYEKEE (reference sequence). The CDR3 has 14 residues. The CDR3 DNA follows: TGTGCCAGCACGACGATAAACAGGGGCTTTCTCTTGGACTTC. Translation gives CASTTINRGFLLDF.

This clonotype showed up just a few times. The J gene is TRBJ2-1, the V gene TRBV6-4; D may correspond to TRBD1 or TRBD2 (5 bases each). This CDR3 has 14 residues. The germline V gene encodes CDR1 MRHNA and CDR2 SNTAGT. V was pared by 7 bases and J by 9 bases, with 19 bases between. CDR3 nucleotide sequence: TGTGCCAGCAAGAGCCGGGGCTCCAGCCGTGAGCAGTTCTTC. Its protein product is CASKSRGSSREQFF.

The chain has TRBV20-1 and TRBJ2-7; D unresolved. Germline CDR1 reads DFQATT; CDR2 reads SNEGSKA (reference sequence). The CDR3 covers 13 residues. Trimming removed 4 bases from V and 5 bases from J, with 15 bases in between. For the CDR3, the DNA is TGCAGTGCTACCCCCCAGGAACGCGACGAGCAGTACTTC. Amino acids: CSATPQERDEQYF.

Only a few counts were recorded for this clonotype. This chain uses TRBV20-1 with TRBJ2-5; D is unclear. Per germline, CDR1 DFQATT and CDR2 SNEGSKA (reference sequence). The CDR3 runs to 13 residues. V lost 2 bases and J lost 5, with 12 bases in between. The CDR3 reads CSARNPEWETQYF. The CDR3 DNA sequence: TGCAGTGCTAGAAATCCCGAGTGGGAGACCCAGTACTTC.

J is TRBJ2-7 and V is TRBV29-1; TRBD1 might be the D (5 bases). This CDR3 has 11 residues. Looked up from germline, CDR1 is SQVTM and CDR2 is ANQGSEA. Trimming pared 4 bases from V and 2 bases from J, leaving 6 bases between. DNA of the CDR3: TGCAGCGTTGGACAGCCCTACGAGCAGTACTTC. As protein: CSVGQPYEQYF.

In its sample, this clonotype was seen a few times. This sequence joins TRBV6-2 or TRBV6-3 and TRBJ2-7; 7 bases are a match to TRBD2. The CDR3 sequence is 15 residues long. The V and J ends lost 4 bases and 3 bases, in that order; junction bases with no gene match: 9. In germline, CDR1 is MNHEY, CDR2 SVGEGT. The CDR3 here is CASSLGGTLLYEQYF. The CDR3 DNA is TGTGCCAGCAGTTTGGGGGGGACTCTACTCTACGAGCAGTACTTC.

This clonotype has a handful of counts. The chain uses TRBV29-1 and TRBJ2-1; tentative D call: TRBD2 (5 bases). The germline V gene encodes CDR1 SQVTM and CDR2 ANQGSEA. This CDR3 has 12 residues. V dropped 3 bases and J dropped 7 bases, with 10 bases sitting between them. CDR3 sequence reads: CSVDGGVNEQFF. The CDR3 DNA is TGCAGCGTTGATGGAGGAGTAAATGAGCAGTTCTTC.

This clonotype was detected a few times. The chain links TRBV10-3 to TRBJ2-6; D gene ambiguous. The CDR3 extends over 15 amino acids. Trimming left V 0 bases short and J 0 bases short, with 3 bases between. CDR1 and CDR2 (germline): ENHRY, SYGVKD. CDR3 sequence: CAISESASGANVLTF. CDR3 sequence (DNA): TGTGCCATCAGTGAGTCGGCCTCTGGGGCCAACGTCCTGACTTTC.

This clonotype turned up a few times. V gene TRBV14 combines with J gene TRBJ2-7; 8 bases are shared with TRBD2. The junction had 9 bases not matched to a gene; V was cut back by 1 base and J by 7 bases. CDR3 length equals 15 residues. Germline V gene sequence: CDR1 SGHDN, CDR2 FVKESK. The CDR3 coding sequence is TGTGCCAGCAGCCAAGTCGGGGGGGCACCGGGGGAGCAGTACTTC. This sequence encodes CASSQVGGAPGEQYF.

This clonotype was detected a few times. This chain joins TRBV4-1 and TRBJ1-4; D unresolved. The CDR3 has 15 residues. Trimming removed 0 bases at V and 7 bases at J, with 12 bases between. From germline, CDR1 is MGHRA and CDR2 YSYEKL. The chain's CDR3 is CASSQDGMIGEKLFF. The CDR3 DNA reads TGCGCCAGCAGCCAAGACGGGATGATTGGTGAAAAACTGTTTTTT.

In DNA form, the CDR3 reads TGTGCCAGCAGCCAGATACCAGGGACTCCAGATACGCAGTATTTT. Protein: CASSQIPGTPDTQYF. The chain is built from TRBV7-2 and TRBJ2-3; possible D gene TRBD2, 6 bases. Germline-derived CDR1 and CDR2 are SGHTA and FQGNSA. This CDR3 spans 15 amino acids. V was shortened by 5 bases and J by 4 bases, with 16 bases between the two germline ends.

This clonotype was seen at least ten times. The rearrangement uses TRBV12-3 or TRBV12-4 and TRBJ1-1; D not certain. The V end was cut by 6 bases, the J end by 0 bases, with 8 bases between. The CDR3 is made up of 13 amino acids. For the CDR3, the DNA is TGTGCCAGCAGCCGGGATCTGAACACTGAAGCTTTCTTT. This sequence encodes CASSRDLNTEAFF.

The rearrangement joins TRBV6-5 to TRBJ2-3; 8 bases fit TRBD2. The V segment lost 0 bases and the J segment 4 bases; nucleotides outside the gene matches: 3. This CDR3 has 15 residues. Germline CDR1 and CDR2: MNHEY and SVGAGI. The CDR3 DNA follows: TGTGCCAGCAGTTACTCGATGACTAGCGCAGATACGCAGTATTTT. This encodes CASSYSMTSADTQYF.

This clonotype was counted once. The chain joins TRBV7-9 to TRBJ2-5; D is uncertain. V was cut by 2 bases and J by 0 bases, with 16 bases left in between. The CDR3 has 17 amino acids. Germline V gene sequence: CDR1 SEHNR, CDR2 FQNEAQ (reference sequence). CDR3 protein: CASSLIGNGPYQETQYF. DNA of the CDR3: TGTGCCAGCAGCTTAATCGGAAACGGACCGTACCAAGAGACCCAGTACTTC.

This clonotype was seen more than once but under ten times. The CDR3 region is CASSLARSARERLADAYEQYF. The CDR3 DNA is TGTGCCAGCAGCTTAGCGCGGTCAGCCAGAGAGAGACTAGCGGATGCCTACGAGCAGTACTTC. The chain is built from TRBV7-6 and TRBJ2-7; 9 nucleotides align to TRBD2. The germline V gene has CDR1 SGHVS and CDR2 FNYEAQ. The CDR3 runs to 21 residues. The V and J ends lost 0 bases and 2 bases, in that order; junction bases with no gene match: 20.

This clonotype has only a few counts. This chain connects TRBV20-1 to TRBJ1-2; TRBD1 might be the D (5 bases). Trimming pared 6 bases from V and 14 bases from J, leaving 16 bases between. CDR3 length: 10 amino acids. Germline V gives CDR1 DFQATT, CDR2 SNEGSKA (reference sequence). The CDR3 region is CSASDGGETF. In DNA form, the CDR3 reads TGCAGTGCAAGCGACGGGGGAGAAACCTTC.